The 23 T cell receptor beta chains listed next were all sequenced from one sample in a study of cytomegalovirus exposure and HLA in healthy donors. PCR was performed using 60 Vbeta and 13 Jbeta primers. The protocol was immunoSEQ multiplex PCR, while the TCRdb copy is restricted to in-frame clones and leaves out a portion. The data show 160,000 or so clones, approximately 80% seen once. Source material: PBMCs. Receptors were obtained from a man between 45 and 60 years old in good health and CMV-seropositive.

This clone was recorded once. CDR3 residues: CASSKGQGKTTEAFF. CDR3 coding DNA: TGTGCCAGTAGTAAGGGACAGGGAAAAACGACTGAAGCTTTCTTT. This chain uses TRBV19 with TRBJ1-1, with 9 bases fitting TRBD1. The germline gives CDR1 LNHDA, CDR2 SQIVND (reference sequence). CDR3 length: 15 residues. V dropped 4 bases and J dropped 5; count of bases not matched to a gene: 8.

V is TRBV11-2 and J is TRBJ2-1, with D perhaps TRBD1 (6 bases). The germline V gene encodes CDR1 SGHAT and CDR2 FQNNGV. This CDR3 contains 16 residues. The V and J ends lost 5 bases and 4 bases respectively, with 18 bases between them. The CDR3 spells CASSPGVRDTYNEQFF. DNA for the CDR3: TGTGCCAGCAGCCCCGGGGTCCGGGACACATACAATGAGCAGTTCTTC. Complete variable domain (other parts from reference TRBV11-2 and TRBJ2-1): EAGVAQSPRYKIIEKRQSVAFWCNPISGHATLYWYQQILGQGPKLLIQFQNNGVVDDSQLPKDRFSAERLKGVDSTLKIQPAKLEDSAVYLCASSPGVRDTYNEQFFGPGTRLTVL.

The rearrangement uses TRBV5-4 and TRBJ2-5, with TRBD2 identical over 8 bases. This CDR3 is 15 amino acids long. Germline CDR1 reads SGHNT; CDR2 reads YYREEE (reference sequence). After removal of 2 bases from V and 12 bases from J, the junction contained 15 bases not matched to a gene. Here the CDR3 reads CASSFLDGGADIKYF. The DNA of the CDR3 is TGTGCCAGCAGCTTTCTTGACGGGGGGGCCGATATAAAGTACTTC.

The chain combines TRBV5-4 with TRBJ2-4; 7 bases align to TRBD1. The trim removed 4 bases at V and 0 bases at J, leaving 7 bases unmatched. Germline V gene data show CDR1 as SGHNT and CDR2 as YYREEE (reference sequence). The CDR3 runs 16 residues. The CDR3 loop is CASSRGTVTAKNIQYF. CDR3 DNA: TGTGCCAGCAGCCGAGGGACAGTTACAGCCAAAAACATTCAGTACTTC. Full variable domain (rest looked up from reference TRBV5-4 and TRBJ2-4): ETGVTQSPTHLIKTRGQQVTLRCSSQSGHNTVSWYQQALGQGPQFIFQYYREEENGRGNFPPRFSGLQFPNYSSELNVNALELDDSALYLCASSRGTVTAKNIQYFGAGTRLSVL.

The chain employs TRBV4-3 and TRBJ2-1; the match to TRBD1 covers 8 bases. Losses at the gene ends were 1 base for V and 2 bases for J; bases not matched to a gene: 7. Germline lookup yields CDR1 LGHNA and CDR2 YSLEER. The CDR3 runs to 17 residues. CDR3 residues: CASSQAFAGGPYNEQFF. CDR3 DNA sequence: TGCGCCAGCAGCCAAGCCTTCGCAGGGGGCCCCTACAATGAGCAGTTCTTC.

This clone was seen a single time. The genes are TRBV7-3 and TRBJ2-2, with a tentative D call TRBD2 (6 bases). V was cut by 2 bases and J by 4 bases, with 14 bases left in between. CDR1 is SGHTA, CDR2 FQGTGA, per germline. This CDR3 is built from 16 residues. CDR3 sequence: CASSLVQGGITGELFF. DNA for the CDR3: TGTGCCAGCAGCTTAGTGCAGGGAGGCATCACCGGGGAGCTGTTTTTT.

CDR3 sequence reads: CAWSLRGSYGYTF. The CDR3 DNA sequence: TGTGCCTGGAGTCTAAGGGGCTCCTATGGCTACACCTTC. The rearrangement uses TRBV30 and TRBJ1-2; perhaps TRBD1 as D (5 bases). The CDR3 spans 13 residues. Germline V gene lookup returns CDR1 GTSNPN and CDR2 SVGIG (reference sequence). V gave up 2 bases and J gave up 4 bases, with 11 bases separating them.

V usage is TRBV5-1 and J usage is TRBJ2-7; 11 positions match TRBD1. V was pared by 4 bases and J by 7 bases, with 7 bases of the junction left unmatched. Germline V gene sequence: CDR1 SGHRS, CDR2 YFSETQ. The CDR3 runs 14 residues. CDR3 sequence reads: CASSLGQGAEEQYF. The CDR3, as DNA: TGCGCCAGCAGCCTCGGACAGGGGGCGGAAGAGCAGTACTTC.

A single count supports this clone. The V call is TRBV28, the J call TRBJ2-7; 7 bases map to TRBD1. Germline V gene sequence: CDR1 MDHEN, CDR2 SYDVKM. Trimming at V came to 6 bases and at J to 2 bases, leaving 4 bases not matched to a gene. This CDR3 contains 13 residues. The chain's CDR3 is CASRTTGTYEQYF. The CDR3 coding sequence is TGTGCCAGCAGGACGACAGGGACCTACGAGCAGTACTTC.

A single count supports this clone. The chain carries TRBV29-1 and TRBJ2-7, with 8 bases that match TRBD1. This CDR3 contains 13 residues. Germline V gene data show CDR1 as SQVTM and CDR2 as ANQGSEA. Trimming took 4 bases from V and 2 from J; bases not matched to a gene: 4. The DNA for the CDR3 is TGCAGCGTTGGGACAGGGTCCGCCTACGAGCAGTACTTC. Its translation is CSVGTGSAYEQYF.

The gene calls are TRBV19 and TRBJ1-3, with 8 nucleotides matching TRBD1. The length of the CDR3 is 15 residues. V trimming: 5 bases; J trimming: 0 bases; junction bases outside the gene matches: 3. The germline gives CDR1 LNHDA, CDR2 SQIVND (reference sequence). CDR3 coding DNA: TGTGCCAGTAGTCGGGACAGGAGCTCTGGAAACACCATATATTTT. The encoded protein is CASSRDRSSGNTIYF.

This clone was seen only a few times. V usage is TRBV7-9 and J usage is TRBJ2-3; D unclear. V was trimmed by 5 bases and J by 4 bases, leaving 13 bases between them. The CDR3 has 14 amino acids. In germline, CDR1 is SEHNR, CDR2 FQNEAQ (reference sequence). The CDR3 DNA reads TGTGCCAGCAGCCCCATTAAAGCGCCAGATACGCAGTATTTT. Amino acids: CASSPIKAPDTQYF.

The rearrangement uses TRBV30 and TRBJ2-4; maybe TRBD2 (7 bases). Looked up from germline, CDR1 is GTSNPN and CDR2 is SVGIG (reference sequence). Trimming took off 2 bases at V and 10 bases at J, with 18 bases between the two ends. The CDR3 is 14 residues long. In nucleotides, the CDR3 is TGTGCCTGGAGTCTAAGGGGGGGGGCGGGGATTCAGTACTTC. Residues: CAWSLRGGAGIQYF. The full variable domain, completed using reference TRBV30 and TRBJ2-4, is SQTIHQWPATLVQPVGSPLSLECTVEGTSNPNLYWYRQAAGRGLQLLFYSVGIGQISSEVPQNLSASRPQDRQFILSSKKLLLSDSGFYLCAWSLRGGAGIQYFGAGTRLSVL.

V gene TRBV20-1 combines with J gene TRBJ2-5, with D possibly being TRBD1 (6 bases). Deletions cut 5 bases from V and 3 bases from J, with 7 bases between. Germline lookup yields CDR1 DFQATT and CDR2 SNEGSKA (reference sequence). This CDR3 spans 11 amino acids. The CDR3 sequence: CSAWDKETQYF. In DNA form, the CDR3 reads TGCAGTGCTTGGGACAAAGAGACCCAGTACTTC.

Written as DNA, the CDR3 is TGTGCCAGTAGTGCCCACAGGGGGATGAACACTGAAGCTTTCTTT. Protein sequence: CASSAHRGMNTEAFF. This rearrangement joins TRBV19 to TRBJ1-1; 8 nucleotides match TRBD1. Germline-derived CDR1 and CDR2 are LNHDA and SQIVND (reference sequence). This CDR3 spans 15 amino acids. The V segment lost 5 bases and the J segment 0 bases; nucleotides outside the gene matches: 5.

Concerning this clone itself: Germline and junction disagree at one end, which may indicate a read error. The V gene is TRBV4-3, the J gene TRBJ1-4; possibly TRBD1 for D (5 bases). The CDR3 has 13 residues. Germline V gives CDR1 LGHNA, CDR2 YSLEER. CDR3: CASSQDTVTGHIF. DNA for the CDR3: TGCGCCAGCAGCCAAGATACCGTAACAGGACACATTTTT.

CDR3 coding DNA: TGTGCCAGCAGCCAACTAGCGGGGGGTAGCACAGATACGCAGTATTTT. It encodes CASSQLAGGSTDTQYF. The gene calls are TRBV14 and TRBJ2-3; 11 nucleotides line up with TRBD2. CDR1 and CDR2 from the germline V gene are SGHDN and FVKESK. The CDR3 is 16 residues long. The V and J ends lost 2 bases and 0 bases, in that order; junction bases with no gene match: 1.

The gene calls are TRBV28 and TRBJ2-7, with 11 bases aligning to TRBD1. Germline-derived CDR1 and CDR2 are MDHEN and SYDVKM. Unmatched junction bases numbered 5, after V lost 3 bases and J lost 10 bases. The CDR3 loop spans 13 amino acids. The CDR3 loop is CASSFAWTGGQYF. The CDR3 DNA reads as TGTGCCAGCAGTTTCGCCTGGACAGGGGGCCAGTACTTC.

CDR3 in DNA: TGTGCCAGCAGCTTAGAGGGGGGGAGCTACGAGCAGTACTTC. Its protein product is CASSLEGGSYEQYF. The chain has TRBV7-2 and TRBJ2-7; D is possibly TRBD2 (7 bases). Germline V gene data show CDR1 as SGHTA and CDR2 as FQGNSA. CDR3 size: 14 residues. V was trimmed by 1 base and J by 3 bases, leaving 10 bases between them.

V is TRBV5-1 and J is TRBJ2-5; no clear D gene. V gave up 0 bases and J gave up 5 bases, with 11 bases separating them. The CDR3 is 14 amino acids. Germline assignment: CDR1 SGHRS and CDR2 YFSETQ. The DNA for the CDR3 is TGCGCCAGCAGCTTGGATCTTCTCGGGGAGACCCAGTACTTC. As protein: CASSLDLLGETQYF.

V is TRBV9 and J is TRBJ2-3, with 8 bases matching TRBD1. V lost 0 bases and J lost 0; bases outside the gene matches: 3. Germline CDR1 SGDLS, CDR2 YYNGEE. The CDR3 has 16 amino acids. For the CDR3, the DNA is TGTGCCAGCAGCGTAGGGACAGGGCTAAGCACAGATACGCAGTATTTT. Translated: CASSVGTGLSTDTQYF.

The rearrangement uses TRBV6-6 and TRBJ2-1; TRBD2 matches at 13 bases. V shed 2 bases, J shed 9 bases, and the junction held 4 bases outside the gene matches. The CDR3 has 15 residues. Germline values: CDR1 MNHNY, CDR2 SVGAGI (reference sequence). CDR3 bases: TGTGCCAGCAGTTACCCGGGACTAGCGGGACCTGAGCAGTTCTTC. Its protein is CASSYPGLAGPEQFF.

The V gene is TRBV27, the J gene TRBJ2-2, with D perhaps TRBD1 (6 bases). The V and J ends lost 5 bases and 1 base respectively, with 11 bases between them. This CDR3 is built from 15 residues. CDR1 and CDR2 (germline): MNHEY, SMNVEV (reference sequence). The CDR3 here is CASSPDSWNTGELFF. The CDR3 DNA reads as TGTGCCAGCAGTCCGGACAGCTGGAACACCGGGGAGCTGTTTTTT.